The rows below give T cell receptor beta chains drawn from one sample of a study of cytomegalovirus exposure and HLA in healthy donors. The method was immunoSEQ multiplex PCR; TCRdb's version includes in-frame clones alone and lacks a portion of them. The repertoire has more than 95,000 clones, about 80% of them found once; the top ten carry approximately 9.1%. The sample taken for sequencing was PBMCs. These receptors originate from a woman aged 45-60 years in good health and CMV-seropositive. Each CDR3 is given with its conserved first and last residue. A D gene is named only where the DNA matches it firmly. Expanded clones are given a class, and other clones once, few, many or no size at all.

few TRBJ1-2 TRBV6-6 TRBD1 TGTGCCAGCAGACCACAGGGGATCTATGGCTACACCTTC CASRPQGIYGYTF
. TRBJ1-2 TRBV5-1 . TGCGCCGACCACAGGTGGTTAGAGAACTATGGCTACACCTTC CADHRWLENYGYTF
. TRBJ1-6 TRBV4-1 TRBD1 TGCGCCAGCAGCCCCCGACAGGGGACAGGATCCTATAATTCACCCCTCCACTTT CASSPRQGTGSYNSPLHF
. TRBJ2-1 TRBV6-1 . TGTGCCAGCAGCCCCGCCTACAATGAGCAGTTCTTC CASSPAYNEQFF
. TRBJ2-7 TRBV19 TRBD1 TGTGCCAGTAGTATAAGGGACAGGGGAAGCGAGCAGTACTTC CASSIRDRGSEQYF
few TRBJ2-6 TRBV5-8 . TGTGCCAGCAGCGAGGGGGAGTCTGGGGCCAACGTCCTGACTTTC CASSEGESGANVLTF
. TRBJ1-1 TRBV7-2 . TGTGCCAGCAGCTCCGGTATGAACACTGAAGCTTTCTTT CASSSGMNTEAFF
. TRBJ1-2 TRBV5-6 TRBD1 TGTGCCAGCAGCTTGGAGGGACAGGGGGCCGCTAACTATGGCTACACCTTC CASSLEGQGAANYGYTF
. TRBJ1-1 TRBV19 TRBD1 TGTGCCAGTAGAACCCCGGGACAGGTGTTGAACACTGAAGCTTTCTTT CASRTPGQVLNTEAFF
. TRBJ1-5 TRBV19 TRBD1 TGTGCCAGTAACTCACGGACAGGGAGGTATCAGCCCCAGCATTTT CASNSRTGRYQPQHF
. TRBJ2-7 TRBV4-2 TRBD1 TGTGCCAGCAGCCAAGGGACAGGGGAACACGAGCAGTACTTC CASSQGTGEHEQYF
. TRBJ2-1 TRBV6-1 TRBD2 TGTGCCAGCAGACCACTAGCGGGAGTGGGCAATGAGCAGTTCTTC CASRPLAGVGNEQFF
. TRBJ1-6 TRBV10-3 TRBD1 TGTGCCATCAGTGAGTCGGGACAGGGGAGTAATTCACCCCTCCACTTT CAISESGQGSNSPLHF
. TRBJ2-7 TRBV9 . TGTGCCAGCAGCGTAGAGGGCAGGGATGCCGAGCAGTACTTC CASSVEGRDAEQYF
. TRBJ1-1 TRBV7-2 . TGTGCCAGCAGCTTATACGGTCCGGGGGGGGGCACTGAAGCTTTCTTT CASSLYGPGGGTEAFF
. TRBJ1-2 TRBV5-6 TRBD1 TGTGCCAGCAGCTTTCAGGGGGCAGATCGCTACACCTTC CASSFQGADRYTF
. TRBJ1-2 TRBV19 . TGTGCCAGTAGTGACGGGGGAGGAAACTATGGCTACACCTTC CASSDGGGNYGYTF
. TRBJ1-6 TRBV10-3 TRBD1 TGTGCCATCTCTCCGACAGGGGCCTCACCCCTCCACTTT CAISPTGASPLHF
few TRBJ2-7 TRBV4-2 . TGTGCCAGCAGCCAAGTGACACTAGCACCTACCTACGAGCAGTACTTC CASSQVTLAPTYEQYF
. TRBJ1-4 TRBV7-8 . TGTGCCAGCAGCCTCGGACACTCCCATGAAAAACTGTTTTTT CASSLGHSHEKLFF
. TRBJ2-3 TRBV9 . TGTGCCAGCAGCGTAGAGGCGGGTGGAAATACGCAGTATTTT CASSVEAGGNTQYF
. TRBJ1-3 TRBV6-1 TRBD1 TGTGCCAGCAGTGCCGGATGGAGGACAGGACGCTCTGGAAACACCATATATTTT CASSAGWRTGRSGNTIYF
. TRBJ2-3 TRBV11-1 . TGTGCCAGCAGCCCCTTCCGAGGCCTTCGCACAGATACGCAGTATTTT CASSPFRGLRTDTQYF
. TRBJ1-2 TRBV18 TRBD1 TGTGCCAGCTCACTCGCAGACAGGGGGTATAACTATGGCTACACCTTC CASSLADRGYNYGYTF
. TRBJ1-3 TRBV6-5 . TGTGCCACCCGGAGGGAGGGTGGAAACACCATATATTTT CATRREGGNTIYF
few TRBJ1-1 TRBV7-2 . TGTGCCAGCAGCTTCTTGAACACTGAAGCTTTCTTT CASSFLNTEAFF
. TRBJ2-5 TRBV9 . TGTGCCAGCAGTAGACAGGTCGAAGAGACCCAGTACTTC CASSRQVEETQYF
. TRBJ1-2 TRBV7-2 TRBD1 TGTGCCAGCAGCTCCCACCAGACAGGGGGTGGCTACACCTTC CASSSHQTGGGYTF
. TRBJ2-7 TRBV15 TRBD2 TGTGCCACCAGCAGATTTCTCCCGGGACTAGCTTACGAGCAGTACTTC CATSRFLPGLAYEQYF
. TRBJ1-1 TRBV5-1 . TGCGCCAGCAGCCTGGACCGGGGAGTGACTGAAGCTTTCTTT CASSLDRGVTEAFF
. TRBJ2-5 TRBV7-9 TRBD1 TGTGCCAGCAGCCCGGGGACAGGGGTACGGAAAGAGACCCAGTACTTC CASSPGTGVRKETQYF
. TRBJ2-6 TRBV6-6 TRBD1 TGTGCCAGCAGTTACAGGCAGGGGGCTGGGGCCAACGTCCTGACTTTC CASSYRQGAGANVLTF
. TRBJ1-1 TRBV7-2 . TGTGCCAGCAGCTTAGGGGTGGGGCACACTGAAGCTTTCTTT CASSLGVGHTEAFF
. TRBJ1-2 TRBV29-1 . TGCAGCGTTGATAGGCAGGGAGGCTATGGCTACACCTTC CSVDRQGGYGYTF
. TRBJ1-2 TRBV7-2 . TGTGCCAGCAGCTTAGCGACACCTAACTATGGCTACACCTTC CASSLATPNYGYTF
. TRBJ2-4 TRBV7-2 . TGTGCCAGCAGCTTAGGGGAGGACAGGAGGGGAAAAAACATTCAGTACTTC CASSLGEDRRGKNIQYF
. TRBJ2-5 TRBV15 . TGTGCCACCAGCAGAGACAGGGGTGGGACCCAGTACTTC CATSRDRGGTQYF
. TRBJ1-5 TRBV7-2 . TGTGCCAGCAGCTTTCCCGGTCAGCCCCAGCATTTT CASSFPGQPQHF
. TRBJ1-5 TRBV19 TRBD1 TGTGCCAGTAGTCGGACAGGGAACCATCAGCCCCAGCATTTT CASSRTGNHQPQHF
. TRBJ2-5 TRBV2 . TGTGCCAGCACCGGACTCCCCTTGAAGACCCAGTACTTC CASTGLPLKTQYF
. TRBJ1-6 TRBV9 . TGTGCCAGCAGCGCCGGTAATAATTCACCCCTCCACTTT CASSAGNNSPLHF
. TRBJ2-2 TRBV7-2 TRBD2 TGTGCCAGCATCTTGCCGAGGGCGGGAGGGAACACCGGGGAGCTGTTTTTT CASILPRAGGNTGELFF
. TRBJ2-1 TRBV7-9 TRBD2 TGTGCCAGCAGCTGGAAGCCGGGACTAGAAGGCAATGAGCAGTTCTTC CASSWKPGLEGNEQFF